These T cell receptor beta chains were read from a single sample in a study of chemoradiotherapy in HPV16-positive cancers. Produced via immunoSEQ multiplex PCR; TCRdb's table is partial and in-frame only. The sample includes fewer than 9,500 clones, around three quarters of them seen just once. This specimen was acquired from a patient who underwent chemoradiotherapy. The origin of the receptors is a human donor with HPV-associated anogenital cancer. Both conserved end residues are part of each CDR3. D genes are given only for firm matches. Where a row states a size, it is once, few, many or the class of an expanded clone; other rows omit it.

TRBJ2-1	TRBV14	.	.	CASSPLSGRGYNEQFF	TGTGCCAGCAGCCCACTTTCGGGACGGGGCTACAATGAGCAGTTCTTC
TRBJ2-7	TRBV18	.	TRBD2	CASSREGRSHEQYF	TGTGCCAGCTCACGGGAGGGCAGGTCCCACGAGCAGTACTTC
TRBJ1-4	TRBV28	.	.	CGSTGATNEKLFF	TGTGGCTCCACTGGCGCAACTAATGAAAAACTGTTTTTT
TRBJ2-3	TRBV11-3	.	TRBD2	CASSPGLEGDTQYF	TGTGCCAGCAGCCCTGGACTAGAGGGGGATACGCAGTATTTT
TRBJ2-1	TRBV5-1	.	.	CASSLESGGVGEQFF	TGCGCCAGCAGCTTGGAGTCTGGAGGGGTGGGGGAGCAGTTCTTC
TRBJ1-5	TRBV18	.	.	CASSSGGAQPQHF	TGTGCCAGCTCATCGGGAGGGGCCCAGCCCCAGCATTTT
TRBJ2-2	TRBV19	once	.	CASNTGVSAGELFF	TGTGCCAGTAATACGGGAGTGAGCGCTGGGGAGCTGTTTTTT
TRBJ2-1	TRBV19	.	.	CASRQDRSSYNEQFF	TGTGCCAGTAGACAAGACAGGAGCTCCTACAATGAGCAGTTCTTC
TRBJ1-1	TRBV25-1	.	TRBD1	CASSELRQGAGTEAFF	TGTGCCAGCAGTGAATTAAGACAGGGGGCGGGCACTGAAGCTTTCTTT
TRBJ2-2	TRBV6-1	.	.	CASSEIDNTGELFF	TGTGCCAGCAGTGAGATAGATAACACCGGGGAGCTGTTTTTT
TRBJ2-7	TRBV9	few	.	CASRSAWLGLRTREQYF	TGTGCCAGCAGATCAGCCTGGTTAGGGCTCCGAACTAGGGAGCAGTACTTC
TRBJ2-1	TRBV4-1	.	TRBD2	CASSHPLGRGGSSYNEQFF	TGCGCCAGCAGTCACCCGCTAGGTAGGGGCGGGAGCTCCTACAATGAGCAGTTCTTC
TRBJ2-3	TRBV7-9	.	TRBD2	CASSLVSGSGTDTQYF	TGTGCCAGCAGCTTAGTTAGCGGGAGTGGGACAGATACGCAGTATTTT
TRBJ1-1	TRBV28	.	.	CATLRVANTEAFF	TGTGCCACCCTCCGGGTAGCGAACACTGAAGCTTTCTTT
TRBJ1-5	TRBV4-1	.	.	CASSQDPRGLFNQPQHF	TGCGCCAGCAGCCAAGATCCTCGGGGGCTATTCAATCAGCCCCAGCATTTT
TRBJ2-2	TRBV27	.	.	CATAGRSNTGELFF	TGTGCCACCGCCGGGCGATCGAACACCGGGGAGCTGTTTTTT
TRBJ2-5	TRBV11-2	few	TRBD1	CASSKATGGKETQYF	TGTGCCAGCAGCAAGGCTACAGGGGGCAAGGAGACCCAGTACTTC
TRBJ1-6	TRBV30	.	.	CAWTGLKNSPLHF	TGTGCCTGGACGGGACTCAAGAATTCACCCCTCCACTTT
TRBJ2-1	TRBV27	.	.	CASSQSGNYNEQFF	TGTGCCAGCAGTCAATCCGGGAACTACAATGAGCAGTTCTTC
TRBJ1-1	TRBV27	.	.	CASQVSRVLMNTEAFF	TGTGCCAGTCAAGTTTCCAGGGTCCTGATGAACACTGAAGCTTTCTTT
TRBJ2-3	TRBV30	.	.	CAWSGLGTSTDTQYF	TGTGCCTGGAGTGGACTCGGAACTAGCACAGATACGCAGTATTTT
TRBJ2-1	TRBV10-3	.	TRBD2	CAIRYSGEQFF	TGTGCCATCAGGTATAGCGGGGAGCAGTTCTTC
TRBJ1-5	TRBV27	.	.	CASTGTGFGNQPQHF	TGTGCCAGCACTGGAACAGGGTTCGGGAATCAGCCCCAGCATTTT
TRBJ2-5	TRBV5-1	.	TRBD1	CASSLTPDRGETQYF	TGCGCCAGCAGCTTAACCCCCGACAGGGGCGAGACCCAGTACTTC
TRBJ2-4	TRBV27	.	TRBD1	CASTRTGSNIQYF	TGTGCCAGCACCCGGACAGGTTCGAACATTCAGTACTTC
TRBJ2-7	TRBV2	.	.	CASSENPAGAGVSEQYF	TGTGCCAGCAGTGAAAACCCCGCAGGGGCGGGAGTCAGCGAGCAGTACTTC
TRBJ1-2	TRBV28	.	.	CASTQQAAGYTF	TGTGCCAGCACCCAGCAGGCGGCTGGCTACACCTTC
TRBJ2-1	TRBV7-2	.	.	CASSLARMASNEQFF	TGTGCCAGCAGCTTAGCTAGGATGGCTAGCAATGAGCAGTTCTTC
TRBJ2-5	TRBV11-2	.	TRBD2	CASSVRAGGPGETQYF	TGTGCCAGCAGCGTTAGAGCGGGAGGGCCAGGCGAGACCCAGTACTTC
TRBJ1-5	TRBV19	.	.	CASRMGHLDPYSNQPQHF	TGTGCCAGTAGGATGGGACATCTAGACCCTTATAGCAATCAGCCCCAGCATTTT
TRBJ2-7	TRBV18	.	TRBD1	CASSPGQGAYEQYF	TGTGCCAGCTCTCCCGGACAGGGTGCCTACGAGCAGTACTTC
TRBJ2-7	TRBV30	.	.	CAWGISYEQYF	TGTGCCTGGGGGATCTCCTACGAGCAGTACTTC
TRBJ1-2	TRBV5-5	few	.	CASSLGASQGYGYTF	TGTGCCAGCAGCTTGGGGGCCAGCCAGGGCTATGGCTACACCTTC
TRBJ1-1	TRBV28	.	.	CASSSLVSGLTEAFF	TGTGCCAGCAGTTCCCTGGTGTCAGGGCTCACTGAAGCTTTCTTT
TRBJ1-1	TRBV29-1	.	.	CSVVRGNTEAFF	TGCAGCGTTGTTCGGGGGAACACTGAAGCTTTCTTT
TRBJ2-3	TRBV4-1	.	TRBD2	CASSQASSGGFRDTQYF	TGCGCCAGCAGCCAAGCTTCTAGCGGGGGGTTTCGGGATACGCAGTATTTT
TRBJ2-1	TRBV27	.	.	CASSLWVASNEQFF	TGTGCCAGCAGTTTATGGGTGGCTAGCAATGAGCAGTTCTTC